Listed below are T cell receptor beta chains from one sample, sequenced in a study of cytomegalovirus exposure and HLA in healthy donors. The method was immunoSEQ multiplex PCR; TCRdb's version includes in-frame clones alone and lacks a portion of them. The sample consists of roughly 100,000 clones, just over 75% of them appearing once. Source material: PBMCs. The receptors were sampled from a man between 40 and 49 years old in good health and CMV-seropositive. CDR3s leave out the opening cysteine and the closing phenylalanine or tryptophan. Not all rows give a size; the values are once, few, many and, for expanded clones, a class.

TRBV11-2	NA	ASSLAQGSYEQY
TRBV7-3	NA	ASSLATGRLNEQF
TRBV28	NA	ASSLRDRSYSYNSPLH
TRBV6-1	NA	ASSDDRILGYT
TRBV6-5	NA	ASRRSNSPLH
TRBV7-2	NA	ASSPGGARTNQPQH
TRBV6-5	NA	ASSFGLRDYNEQF
TRBV30	NA	AWMGQGMTGELF
TRBV6-5	few	ASRPGGWETQY
TRBV4-3	once	ASSQELTGDTQY
TRBV30	NA	AWTRSESYNSPLH
TRBV28	NA	ASSSIWAGRDNQPQH
TRBV5-4	NA	ASSFLGGRGSQY
TRBV19	few	ASSTRLAGAKGETQY